One sample yielded the 11 T cell receptor beta chains listed below, sequenced in a study of blood T cell repertoires in COVID-19. The protocol was immunoSEQ multiplex PCR, while the TCRdb copy is restricted to in-frame clones and leaves out a portion. The data show 190,000 or so clones, approximately 88% seen once. Sequenced: peripheral blood. The receptor set was obtained from a woman aged 30 to 39 with acute or convalescent COVID-19.

This chain joins TRBV29-1 and TRBJ2-3, with TRBD2 matching 13 bases. J gave up 6 bases and V 6 bases, and 6 bases lay outside the gene matches. CDR3 size: 14 residues. Germline values: CDR1 SQVTM, CDR2 ANQGSEA. CDR3 DNA sequence: TGCAGCGTCCTCGGACTAGCGGGAGCCGATACGCAGTATTTT. The encoded protein is CSVLGLAGADTQYF.

The chain recombines TRBV5-1 with TRBJ2-7; 7 nucleotides match TRBD1. With V trimmed by 2 bases and J by 6 bases, 8 bases remained unmatched. Germline CDR1 SGHRS, CDR2 YFSETQ. CDR3 length equals 14 residues. The CDR3 loop reads CASSLGGALSEQYF. CDR3 nucleotide sequence: TGCGCCAGCAGCTTAGGGGGCGCGTTGTCCGAGCAGTACTTC.

The chain has TRBV6-4 and TRBJ2-1; 8 nucleotides align to TRBD2. From germline, CDR1 is MRHNA and CDR2 SNTAGT. V trimming: 6 bases; J trimming: 6 bases; junction bases outside the gene matches: 7. The CDR3 spans 14 residues. CDR3 region: CASSWRGVSNEQFF. CDR3 DNA sequence: TGTGCCAGCAGCTGGCGGGGGGTGTCCAATGAGCAGTTCTTC.

The V and J genes are TRBV30 and TRBJ1-5; TRBD1 matches 10 bases. This CDR3 has 15 residues. Germline V gene sequence: CDR1 GTSNPN, CDR2 SVGIG (reference sequence). V shed 1 base, J shed 4 bases, and the junction held 4 bases outside the gene matches. The CDR3 bases are TGTGCCTGGAGTGCCGGGACAGGGGTAAATCAGCCCCAGCATTTT. Its translation is CAWSAGTGVNQPQHF. Looking up the rest from reference TRBV30 and TRBJ1-5 gives the full variable domain: SQTIHQWPATLVQPVGSPLSLECTVEGTSNPNLYWYRQAAGRGLQLLFYSVGIGQISSEVPQNLSASRPQDRQFILSSKKLLLSDSGFYLCAWSAGTGVNQPQHFGDGTRLSIL.

The V and J genes are TRBV6-6 and TRBJ2-7; tentatively, D is TRBD1 (6 bases). Germline V gene data show CDR1 as MNHNY and CDR2 as SVGAGI (reference sequence). The CDR3 runs 13 residues. Deletions cut 4 bases from V and 4 bases from J, with 11 bases between. This CDR3 reads CASSFGTSYEQYF. The CDR3 coding sequence is TGTGCCAGCAGTTTCGGGACAAGTTACGAGCAGTACTTC.

The chain uses TRBV28 and TRBJ2-2, with 8 bases fitting TRBD2. Germline trimming cut 5 bases from V and 0 bases from J; bases unmatched to any gene: 5. CDR3 length: 16 amino acids. From germline, CDR1 is MDHEN and CDR2 SYDVKM. For the CDR3, the DNA is TGTGCCAGCAGTAAGGCGGGAGGAACGAACACCGGGGAGCTGTTTTTT. As protein: CASSKAGGTNTGELFF.

This clone has only one observation. The chain recombines TRBV18 with TRBJ2-1; 7 nucleotides agree with TRBD1. The germline gives CDR1 KGHSH, CDR2 LQKENI. Trimming took 8 bases from V and 5 from J; bases not matched to a gene: 6. This CDR3 has 13 amino acids. The CDR3 DNA reads as TGTGCCAGCACCACAGGGGCGGACAATGAGCAGTTCTTC. Protein product: CASTTGADNEQFF.

The CDR3 nucleotides are TGTGCCAGCAGTCTCACAGGGGGTCGCACAGATACGCAGTATTTT. Residues: CASSLTGGRTDTQYF. The J gene is TRBJ2-3, the V gene TRBV3-1 (or the pseudogene TRBV3-2); 8 positions agree with TRBD1. CDR3 length equals 15 residues. Germline CDR1 and CDR2: LGHDT and YNNKEL (reference sequence). Trimming removed 6 bases from V and 1 base from J; junction bases left unmatched: 6.

This chain uses TRBV5-1 with TRBJ2-3, with 14 bases aligning to TRBD2. The V segment lost 0 bases and the J segment 0 bases; nucleotides outside the gene matches: 6. CDR3 size: 19 residues. Per the germline V gene, CDR1 is SGHRS and CDR2 is YFSETQ. The CDR3 DNA is TGCGCCAGCAGCTTGGTCGGGACTAGCGGGAGAGCGAGCACAGATACGCAGTATTTT. It specifies CASSLVGTSGRASTDTQYF.

The chain combines TRBV12-3 or TRBV12-4 with TRBJ1-5; no clear D. This CDR3 has 13 amino acids. Trimming shortened V by 3 bases and J by 5 bases, and 8 bases separated the two germline ends. The CDR3 loop reads CASSLGVYQPQHF. CDR3 coding DNA: TGTGCCAGCAGTTTGGGCGTATATCAGCCCCAGCATTTT.

The rearrangement links TRBV7-2 to TRBJ2-7; TRBD2 aligns across 7 bases. There are 14 residues in the CDR3. From germline, CDR1 is SGHTA and CDR2 FQGNSA. The V segment lost 4 bases and the J segment 3 bases; nucleotides outside the gene matches: 6. The CDR3 DNA reads TGTGCCAGCAGCTGGTGGCGGGAGAGCTACGAGCAGTACTTC. Protein sequence: CASSWWRESYEQYF.